A single T cell receptor (beta chain) is shown here with its context. Sequencing was performed with immunoSEQ multiplex PCR; in TCRdb, only in-frame clones are kept and a portion is missing. The sample lists 25,000 to 35,000 clones; 80% to 90% were seen once. CDR1 and CDR2 from the germline V gene are SEHNR and FQNEAQ (reference sequence). The ends were cut back, 5 bases at V and 6 bases at J, with 10 bases in the middle. The CDR3 spans 12 residues. The record originates from a study of a mutant IDH1 vaccine in newly diagnosed glioma. As for the study in general: Mean patient age was around 40 years; approximately 62% were male and around 38% female. Most patients had received both radiotherapy and temozolomide, the prior options being radiotherapy, temozolomide, or both.

The time point denotes: baseline, week 1 (first vaccination visit). Indicated treatment: pre-vaccination baseline after standard-of-care therapy. The astrocytomas were IDH1-mutant, ATRX-negative, and WHO grade 3 or 4. This chain uses TRBV7-9 with TRBJ1-2; D gene ambiguous. The sample in question was PBMCs, obtained from a glioma patient treated with radiotherapy, temozolomide or both. The origin of this receptor is a woman aged 40 to 50 with glioma. Written as DNA, the CDR3 is TGTGCCAGCAGCCTCGGACTGGATGGCTACACCTTC. Its translation is CASSLGLDGYTF.